One TCR beta chain is described in this entry. Its antigen remains unidentified. Data came from immunoSEQ multiplex PCR; TCRdb stores just in-frame clones and leaves some out. The sample comprises about 100,000 clones, over 75% of which are singletons, and 3% rests with the top ten. The data were taken from a study of cytomegalovirus exposure and HLA in healthy donors. Study-level findings and limits: Under in vitro conditions, a few CMV-associated chains were confirmed as specific for CMV antigens. Accounts indicate the classifier identified cytomegalovirus status with strong specificity and sensitivity.

This CDR3 spans 18 amino acids. Germline CDR1 SGHTA, CDR2 FQGTGA. After removal of 1 base from V and 2 bases from J, the junction contained 14 bases not matched to a gene. The TCR was taken from a woman younger than 30 in good health and CMV-seronegative. V is TRBV7-3 and J is TRBJ2-7, with 7 bases matching TRBD1. The specimen sequenced was PBMCs. The CDR3 sequence is CASSLKTRDRELPYEQYF. CDR3 bases: TGTGCCAGCAGCTTAAAGACTCGCGACAGGGAGCTACCCTACGAGCAGTACTTC. The complete variable domain, with remaining parts taken from reference TRBV7-3 and TRBJ2-7, reads GAGVSQTPSNKVTEKGKYVELRCDPISGHTALYWYRQSLGQGPEFLIYFQGTGAADDSGLPNDRFFAVRPEGSVSTLKIQRTERGDSAVYLCASSLKTRDRELPYEQYFGPGTRLTVT.